Presented here are 22 T cell receptor beta chains from one specimen sequenced in a study of blood T cell repertoires in COVID-19 (dated by TCRdb to about 2020). Receptor libraries were prepared by the immunoSEQ multiplex PCR assay. The clones in this table, taken by TCRdb from immuneACCESS, are in-frame only. Not every clone is retained; where verified, under half of the shortfall comes from an unresolved V gene, and the cause of the rest is unknown. Here the sample has over 200,000 clones; approximately 84% occur a single time. The top ten clones comprise 6% to 8.5% of the sample. The sample was peripheral blood. These TCRs come from a woman between 45 and 65 years old with active or convalescent COVID-19.

The count of this clone is one. The rearrangement uses TRBV19 and TRBJ2-3; tentative D call: TRBD2 (5 bases). This CDR3 spans 15 amino acids. Germline V gene sequence: CDR1 LNHDA, CDR2 SQIVND (reference sequence). V gave up 4 bases and J gave up 0 bases, with 11 bases separating them. CDR3 residues: CASSTASGSTDTQYF. In DNA, the CDR3 is TGTGCCAGTAGTACGGCCAGCGGCAGCACAGATACGCAGTATTTT.

The J gene is TRBJ1-2, the V gene TRBV28; the D is unclear. From germline, CDR1 is MDHEN and CDR2 SYDVKM. Trimming cost V 3 bases and J 2 bases, with 13 bases left between them. CDR3 length equals 15 residues. The CDR3 loop reads CASSFERRGNYGYTF. The CDR3 nucleotides are TGTGCCAGCAGTTTTGAGCGGCGAGGGAACTATGGCTACACCTTC.

This rearrangement joins TRBV5-1 to TRBJ2-1; D unclear. This CDR3 spans 12 amino acids. The V and J ends lost 4 bases and 6 bases respectively, with 8 bases between them. Germline loops: CDR1 SGHRS, CDR2 YFSETQ. CDR3 sequence: CASSRVGNEQFF. CDR3 sequence (DNA): TGCGCCAGCAGCCGGGTTGGCAATGAGCAGTTCTTC.

The chain is built from TRBV13 and TRBJ1-1; D perhaps matches TRBD1 (5 bases). In germline, CDR1 is PRHDT, CDR2 FYEKMQ (reference sequence). This CDR3 has 16 amino acids. With 6 bases removed from V and 0 bases from J, the gap between germline ends came to 17 bases. DNA of the CDR3: TGTGCCAGCAGTCAAGGGACTTTGCCCGTGAACACTGAAGCTTTCTTT. It codes for CASSQGTLPVNTEAFF. The entire variable domain, with the rest obtained from reference TRBV13 and TRBJ1-1, is as follows: AAGVIQSPRHLIKEKRETATLKCYPIPRHDTVYWYQQGPGQDPQFLISFYEKMQSDKGSIPDRFSAQQFSDYHSELNMSSLELGDSALYFCASSQGTLPVNTEAFFGQGTRLTVV.

The CDR3 sequence is CASSYFRPQGDSPLHF. The CDR3 bases are TGTGCCAGCAGTTACTTCAGGCCTCAGGGGGATTCACCCCTCCACTTT. The V gene is TRBV6-5, the J gene TRBJ1-6, with 7 bases fitting TRBD1. J lost 8 bases, V lost 1 base, and 8 bases had no gene match. The CDR3 is made up of 16 amino acids. Germline V CDR1 and CDR2: MNHEY, SVGAGI.

The chain uses TRBV2 and TRBJ1-3; D is undetermined. Germline CDR1 SNHLY, CDR2 FYNNEI. The CDR3 runs 14 residues. Trimming stripped 8 bases from V and 2 bases from J, with 13 bases between. The CDR3 is CASGREATGNTIYF. For the CDR3, the DNA is TGTGCCAGCGGACGGGAAGCCACTGGAAACACCATATATTTT.

This chain links TRBV28 with TRBJ1-2, with 8 bases matching TRBD1. V dropped 6 bases and J dropped 2; count of bases not matched to a gene: 11. The CDR3 contains 16 residues. CDR1 and CDR2 from the germline V gene are MDHEN and SYDVKM. The CDR3 protein is CASRDREVYGNYGYTF. The DNA for the CDR3 is TGTGCCAGCAGGGACAGGGAAGTGTATGGAAACTATGGCTACACCTTC.

CDR3 DNA sequence: TGTGCCAGCAGTGAAACAGGGAACTCCGGAAACACCATATATTTT. Translation: CASSETGNSGNTIYF. V usage is TRBV2 and J usage is TRBJ1-3; D may be TRBD1 (6 bases). This CDR3 comprises 15 residues. V gave up 2 bases and J gave up 4 bases, with 12 bases separating them. Germline CDR1 and CDR2: SNHLY and FYNNEI.

The rearrangement links TRBV6-5 to TRBJ1-6; TRBD1 is a possible D gene (5 bases). CDR1 MNHEY and CDR2 SVGAGI come from the germline V gene. Trimming removed 7 bases from V and 10 bases from J, with 17 bases in between. This CDR3 is built from 14 residues. CDR3 sequence: CASTRGRGGSPLHF. In DNA, the CDR3 is TGTGCCAGCACCCGGGGGAGGGGAGGATCACCCCTCCACTTT.

This clone was found a few times. The rearrangement uses TRBV5-1 and TRBJ2-2, with 11 bases fitting TRBD2. In germline, CDR1 is SGHRS, CDR2 YFSETQ. The CDR3 is 20 residues long. V lost 3 bases and J lost 8; bases outside the gene matches: 21. DNA for the CDR3: TGCGCCAGCAGCTCCCCCAGTCTGACAATAGCGGGGGGGCTCGCGGGGGAGCTGTTTTTT. Protein sequence: CASSSPSLTIAGGLAGELFF.

The chain links TRBV19 to TRBJ1-2; 8 nucleotides line up with TRBD1. This CDR3 has 15 residues. The germline CDR1 and CDR2 sequences are LNHDA and SQIVND (reference sequence). Germline trimming cut 7 bases from V and 3 bases from J; bases unmatched to any gene: 10. The CDR3 region is CASNPPGGAYYGYTF. The DNA for the CDR3 is TGTGCCAGTAACCCCCCAGGGGGCGCTTACTATGGCTACACCTTC.

V usage is TRBV5-1 and J usage is TRBJ1-1, with unresolved D. Trimming removed 0 bases from V and 1 base from J, with 7 bases in between. The V gene's germline CDR1 is SGHRS and CDR2 YFSETQ. The CDR3 is 14 residues long. CDR3 sequence (DNA): TGCGCCAGCAGCTTGGGCCCACAGAACACTGAAGCTTTCTTT. Translation gives CASSLGPQNTEAFF.

This clone was detected only a few times. The V and J genes are TRBV19 and TRBJ2-7, with TRBD1 identical over 8 bases. CDR3 length equals 15 residues. Germline CDR1 LNHDA, CDR2 SQIVND (reference sequence). Trimming cost V 6 bases and J 0 bases; bases outside gene matches: 7. The CDR3 reads CASSVTGGSSYEQYF. CDR3 DNA sequence: TGTGCCAGTAGCGTTACAGGGGGATCCTCCTACGAGCAGTACTTC.

This clone was picked up a small number of times. V and J are TRBV5-1 and TRBJ1-6; D not resolved. Looked up from germline, CDR1 is SGHRS and CDR2 is YFSETQ. Trimming stripped 1 base from V and 5 bases from J, with 7 bases between. CDR3 length: 14 amino acids. In nucleotides, the CDR3 is TGCGCCAGCAGCTTGCGGGATAATAATTCACCCCTCCACTTT. Translation: CASSLRDNNSPLHF.

The chain couples TRBV10-2 to TRBJ2-5, with D possibly being TRBD2 (6 bases). The CDR3 is made up of 16 amino acids. CDR1 and CDR2 from the germline V gene are WSHSY and SAAADI. V shed 7 bases and J shed 3 bases, with 21 bases lying between them. This CDR3 is CASTPRNRGEKETQYF. Here the CDR3 DNA reads TGCGCCAGCACCCCCCGCAACCGCGGGGAGAAAGAGACCCAGTACTTC.

This sequence joins TRBV3-1 (or the pseudogene TRBV3-2) and TRBJ1-6; D is ambiguous. V shed 2 bases and J shed 14 bases, with 13 bases lying between them. Per germline, CDR1 LGHDT and CDR2 YNNKEL (reference sequence). The CDR3 has 13 residues. CDR3 amino acids: CASSQSLIPSLHF. CDR3 nucleotide sequence: TGTGCCAGCAGCCAATCCCTTATCCCCTCCCTCCACTTT.

The rearrangement uses TRBV7-9 and TRBJ2-2; the match to TRBD2 covers 7 bases. The CDR3 contains 19 residues. V lost 1 base to trimming and J lost 1 base; unmatched junction nucleotides: 12. Germline CDR1 reads SEHNR; CDR2 reads FQNEAQ (reference sequence). As DNA, the CDR3 is TGTGCCAGCAGCTTAGAATACCGTCTAGGACTAGGGAACACCGGGGAGCTGTTTTTT. Amino acids: CASSLEYRLGLGNTGELFF.

V is TRBV28 and J is TRBJ2-1, with D hard to call. CDR1 is MDHEN and CDR2 is SYDVKM in the germline V gene. The CDR3 is made up of 15 amino acids. With 7 bases removed from V and 1 base from J, the gap between germline ends came to 14 bases. The CDR3 DNA reads TGTGCCAGCACCTGGCGGTCCCCGTCCTACAATGAGCAGTTCTTC. Its protein product is CASTWRSPSYNEQFF.

This chain's CDR3 is CASSLVAGANTEAFF. As DNA, the CDR3 is TGCGCCAGCAGCTTGGTCGCAGGGGCGAACACTGAAGCTTTCTTT. This chain uses TRBV5-1 with TRBJ1-1; D may be TRBD1 (6 bases). V was shortened by 0 bases and J by 1 base, with 10 bases between the two germline ends. The germline gives CDR1 SGHRS, CDR2 YFSETQ. This CDR3 has 15 amino acids.

The chain carries TRBV15 and TRBJ2-7; D perhaps matches TRBD2 (6 bases). Germline CDR1 and CDR2: LNHNV and YYDKDF (reference sequence). V was clipped by 1 base and J by 2 bases, with 15 bases between them. This CDR3 has 16 residues. CDR3 loop: CATSRGGEIIPYEQYV. The CDR3 nucleotides are TGTGCCACCAGCAGAGGGGGGGAGATAATCCCCTACGAGCAGTACGTC.

The chain carries TRBV28 and TRBJ2-4; D remains unclear. The CDR3 is 14 amino acids. In germline, CDR1 is MDHEN, CDR2 SYDVKM. The ends were cut back, 10 bases at V and 0 bases at J, with 13 bases in the middle. In nucleotides, the CDR3 is TGTGCCACTTGCGGAAATTTAGCCAAAAACATTCAGTACTTC. This encodes CATCGNLAKNIQYF.

The chain joins TRBV10-2 to TRBJ2-1; the match to TRBD2 covers 8 bases. The germline gives CDR1 WSHSY, CDR2 SAAADI. V was clipped by 3 bases and J by 0 bases; unmatched bases: 4. The CDR3 loop spans 16 amino acids. CDR3 sequence (DNA): TGCGCCAGCAGTGAAAGCGGGGGCAGCTCCTACAATGAGCAGTTCTTC. Its protein is CASSESGGSSYNEQFF.